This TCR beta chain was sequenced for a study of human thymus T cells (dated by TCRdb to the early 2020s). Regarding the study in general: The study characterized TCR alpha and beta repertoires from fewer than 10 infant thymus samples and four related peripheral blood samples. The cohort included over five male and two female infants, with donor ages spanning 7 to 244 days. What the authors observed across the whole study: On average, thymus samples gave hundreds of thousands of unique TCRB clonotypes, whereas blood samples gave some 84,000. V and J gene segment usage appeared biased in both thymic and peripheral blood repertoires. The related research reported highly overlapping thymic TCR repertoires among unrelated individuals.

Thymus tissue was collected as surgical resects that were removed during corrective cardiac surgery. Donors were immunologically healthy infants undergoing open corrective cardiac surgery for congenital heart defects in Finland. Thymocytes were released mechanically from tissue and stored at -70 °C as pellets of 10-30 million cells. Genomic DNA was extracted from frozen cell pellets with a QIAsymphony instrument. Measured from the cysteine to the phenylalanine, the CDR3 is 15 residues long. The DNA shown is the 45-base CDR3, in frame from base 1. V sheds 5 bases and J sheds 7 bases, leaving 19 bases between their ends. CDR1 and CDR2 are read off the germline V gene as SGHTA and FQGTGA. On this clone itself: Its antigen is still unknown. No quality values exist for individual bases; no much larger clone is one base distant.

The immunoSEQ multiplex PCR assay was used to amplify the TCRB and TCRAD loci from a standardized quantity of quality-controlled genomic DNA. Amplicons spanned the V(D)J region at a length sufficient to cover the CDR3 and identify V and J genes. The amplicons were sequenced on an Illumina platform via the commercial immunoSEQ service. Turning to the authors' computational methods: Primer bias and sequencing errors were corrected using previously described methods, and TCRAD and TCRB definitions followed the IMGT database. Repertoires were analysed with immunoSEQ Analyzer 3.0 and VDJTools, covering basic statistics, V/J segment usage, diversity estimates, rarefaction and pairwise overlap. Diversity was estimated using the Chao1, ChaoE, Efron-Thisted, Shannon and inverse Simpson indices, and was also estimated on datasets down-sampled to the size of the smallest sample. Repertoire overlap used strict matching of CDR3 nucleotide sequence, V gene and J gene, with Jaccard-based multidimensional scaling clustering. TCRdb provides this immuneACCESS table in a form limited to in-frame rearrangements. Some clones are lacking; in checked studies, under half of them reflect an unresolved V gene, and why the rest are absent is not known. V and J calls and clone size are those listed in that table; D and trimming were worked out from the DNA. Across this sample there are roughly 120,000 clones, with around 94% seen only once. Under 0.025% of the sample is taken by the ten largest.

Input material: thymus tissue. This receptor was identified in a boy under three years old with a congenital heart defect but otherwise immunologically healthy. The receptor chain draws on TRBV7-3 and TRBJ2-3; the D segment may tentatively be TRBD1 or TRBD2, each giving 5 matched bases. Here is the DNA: TGTGCCAGCAGCCCTCGGTCGGGGCCGGGGAATACGCAGTATTTT. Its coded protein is CASSPRSGPGNTQYF. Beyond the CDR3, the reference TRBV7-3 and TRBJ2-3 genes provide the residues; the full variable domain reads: GAGVSQTPSNKVTEKGKYVELRCDPISGHTALYWYRQSLGQGPEFLIYFQGTGAADDSGLPNDRFFAVRPEGSVSTLKIQRTERGDSAVYLCASSPRSGPGNTQYFGPGTRLTVL.